This T cell receptor beta chain was retrieved from a study of shared clonotypes between healthy human individuals. Study context: Each donor contributed plates that comprised three CD4 naive, three CD4 memory, two CD8 naive and one CD8 memory.

The naive CD8 subset, CD45RO-negative cells positively selected for CCR7, excluded terminally differentiated effector memory CD45RA+ cells. There are 15 residues in the CDR3. Germline CDR1 reads PRHDT; CDR2 reads FYEKMQ (reference sequence). V shed 1 base and J shed 4 bases, with 11 bases lying between them. Sequenced by immunoSEQ multiplex PCR; TCRdb stores in-frame clones only, minus some. The sample lists nearly 600,000 clones; nearly 97% were seen once. The V call is TRBV13, the J call TRBJ2-1, with D possibly being TRBD2 (5 bases). Sequenced: naive CD8+ T cells sorted from blood. This TCR derives from a woman aged 30 to 39 in good health. DNA of the CDR3: TGTGCCAGCAGCTTAGCCGGGAATGGGTACAATGAGCAGTTCTTC. Encoded protein: CASSLAGNGYNEQFF. Combining the CDR3 with reference TRBV13 and TRBJ2-1 gives the whole variable domain AAGVIQSPRHLIKEKRETATLKCYPIPRHDTVYWYQQGPGQDPQFLISFYEKMQSDKGSIPDRFSAQQFSDYHSELNMSSLELGDSALYFCASSLAGNGYNEQFFGPGTRLTVL.